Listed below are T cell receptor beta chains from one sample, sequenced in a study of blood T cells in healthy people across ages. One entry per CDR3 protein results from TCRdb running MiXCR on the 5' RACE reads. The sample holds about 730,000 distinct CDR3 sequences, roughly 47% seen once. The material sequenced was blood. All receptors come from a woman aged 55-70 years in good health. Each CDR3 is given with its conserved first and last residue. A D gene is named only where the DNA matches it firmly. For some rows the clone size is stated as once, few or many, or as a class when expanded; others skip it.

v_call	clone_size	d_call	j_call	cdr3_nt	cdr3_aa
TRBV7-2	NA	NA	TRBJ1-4	TGTGCCAGCAGCTTAGGGCCAGGGGCGGGGGAAAAACTGTTTTTT	CASSLGPGAGEKLFF
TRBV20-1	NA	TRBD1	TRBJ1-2	TGCAGTGCTCCTCGTCAGGGGGATGACTACACCTTC	CSAPRQGDDYTF
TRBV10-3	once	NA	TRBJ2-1	TGTGCCATCAGGGCCGGGACGGCAGCGTTCAATGAGCAGTTCTTC	CAIRAGTAAFNEQFF
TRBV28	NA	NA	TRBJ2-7	TGTGCCAGCAGCGAACCCGGGGGGCGAACCTACAATGAGCAGTACTTC	CASSEPGGRTYNEQYF
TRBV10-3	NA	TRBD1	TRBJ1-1	TGTGCCATCGCCGACAGGGGCACTGAAGCTTTCTTT	CAIADRGTEAFF
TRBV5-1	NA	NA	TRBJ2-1	TGCGCCAGCAGCTGGGGGGACTCCTCCTACAATGAGCAGTTCTTC	CASSWGDSSYNEQFF
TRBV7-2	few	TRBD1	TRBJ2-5	TGTGCCAGCAGCTTAGGGGTAGGGACAGGGATAGAGACCCAGTACTTC	CASSLGVGTGIETQYF
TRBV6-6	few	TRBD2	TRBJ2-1	TGTGCCAGCAAACCCCAGCGGGGGGGCCGTGAGCAGTTCTTC	CASKPQRGGREQFF
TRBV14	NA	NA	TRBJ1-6	TGTGCCAGCAGCAGCTTACAGGGATCCCCCAATTCACCCCTCCACTTT	CASSSLQGSPNSPLHF
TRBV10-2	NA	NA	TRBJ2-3	TGCGCCAGCAGTGAGTCCGGTGGGTCTCGCACAGATACGCAGTATTTT	CASSESGGSRTDTQYF
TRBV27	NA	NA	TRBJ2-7	TGTGCCAGCACGGGGCGGGGACAGAGCTCCTACGAGCAGTACTTC	CASTGRGQSSYEQYF
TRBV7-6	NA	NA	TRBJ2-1	TGTGCCAGCAGCTTAAGGGTTAGCGGACTGTACAATGAGCAGTTCTTC	CASSLRVSGLYNEQFF
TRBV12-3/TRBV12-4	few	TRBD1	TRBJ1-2	TGTGCCAGCAGTTCGAGGACAGGGAGAACCTTCTATGGCTACACCTTC	CASSSRTGRTFYGYTF
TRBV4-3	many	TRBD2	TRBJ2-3	TGCGCCAGCAGCCCAGGACTAGCGGGAGAGCTTGACACAGATACGCAGTATTTT	CASSPGLAGELDTDTQYF
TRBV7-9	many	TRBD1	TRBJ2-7	TGTGCCAGCAGCATGACGGACAGGGTCTACGAGCAGTACTTC	CASSMTDRVYEQYF
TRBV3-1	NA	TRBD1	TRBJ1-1	TGTGCCACCCGACGCAGGGGGCTTGGTGAAGCTTTCTTT	CATRRRGLGEAFF
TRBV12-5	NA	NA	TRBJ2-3	TGTGCTAGTGGATTCGGGACGGTCAGCACAGATACGCAGTATTTT	CASGFGTVSTDTQYF
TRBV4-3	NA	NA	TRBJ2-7	TGCGCCAGCAGCCAAGATACGGTGAATGAGCAGTACTTC	CASSQDTVNEQYF
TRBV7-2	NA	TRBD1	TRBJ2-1	TGTGCCAGCAGCACCCACCCGCCGGGACAGCAAGAGACCCAGTTCTTC	CASSTHPPGQQETQFF
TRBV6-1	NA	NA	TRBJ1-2	TGTGCCAGCATTAACAGGGACCTCTATGGCTACACCTTC	CASINRDLYGYTF
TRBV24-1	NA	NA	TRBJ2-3	TGTGCCACCAGTGATTTAACTAGTACGAGCACAGATACGCAGTATTTT	CATSDLTSTSTDTQYF
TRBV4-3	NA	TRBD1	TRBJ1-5	TGCGCCAGCAGCCAGACACAGGGGTCCCTCAATCAGCCCCAGCATTTT	CASSQTQGSLNQPQHF
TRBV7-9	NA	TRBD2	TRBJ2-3	TGTGCCAGCAGCTGGGGGACTATCGGGGTCGCAGATACGCAGTATTTT	CASSWGTIGVADTQYF
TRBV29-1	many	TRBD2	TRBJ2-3	TGCAGCGTTGAAAGGCTAGCGGTCACAGATACGCAGTATTTT	CSVERLAVTDTQYF
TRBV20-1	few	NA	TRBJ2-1	TGCAGTGCCAACCCCGGCAGGGAGCAGTTCTTC	CSANPGREQFF
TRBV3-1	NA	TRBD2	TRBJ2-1	TGTGCCAGCAGCCAATGGACTAGCGGGGGGGCTTTCGATAATGAGCAGTGCTTC	CASSQWTSGGAFDNEQCF
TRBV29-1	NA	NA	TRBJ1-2	TGCAGCGTTGATTACAGGGTCAATGGCTACACCTTC	CSVDYRVNGYTF
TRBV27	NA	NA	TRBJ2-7	TGTGCCAGCAGTTTGATCCGGGGGGCGAAATCCTACGAGCAGTACTTC	CASSLIRGAKSYEQYF
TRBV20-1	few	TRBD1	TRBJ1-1	TGCAGTGCTAGAGAGTATCTTAACCGGGACAGCCTTGAAGCTTTCTTT	CSAREYLNRDSLEAFF
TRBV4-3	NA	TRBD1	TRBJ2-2	TGCGCCAGCAGCCAAGACCCGGGACAGGGCTACGGGGAGCTGTTTTTT	CASSQDPGQGYGELFF
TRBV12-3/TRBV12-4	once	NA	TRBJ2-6	TGTGCCAGCAGTTTGGTTCCGGGGTATGGGGCCAACGCCCTGACTTTC	CASSLVPGYGANALTF
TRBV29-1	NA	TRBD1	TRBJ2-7	TGCAGCGTAGACAGGGGAGGAGGTTACGAGCAGTACTTC	CSVDRGGGYEQYF
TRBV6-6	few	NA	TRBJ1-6	TGTGCCAGCAGTTCAACAGGGAGCTCCTATAATTCACCCCTCCACTTT	CASSSTGSSYNSPLHF
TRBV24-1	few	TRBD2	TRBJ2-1	TGTGCCACCAGTGACCGTAGCGGGAGCGAGGGCAATGAGCAGTTCTTC	CATSDRSGSEGNEQFF
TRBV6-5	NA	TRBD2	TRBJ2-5	TGTGTCGCGGGGGGGCTTAAAGAGACCCAGTACTTC	CVAGGLKETQYF
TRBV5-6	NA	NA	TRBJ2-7	TGTGCCAGCAGCTTGGATTTCGGGACAAGCTCCTACGAGCAGTACTTC	CASSLDFGTSSYEQYF
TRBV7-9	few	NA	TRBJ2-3	TGTGCCAGCAGCTCCATATGGGACTTCCGGCCAGATACAGATACGCAGTATTTT	CASSSIWDFRPDTDTQYF